This TCR beta chain was sequenced in a study of T cell changes during pregnancy in multiple sclerosis. There are 17 residues in the CDR3. J was trimmed by 4 bases and V by 6 bases; bases with no gene match: 14. Germline V CDR1 and CDR2: SEHNR, FQNEAQ (reference sequence). The table came from immunoSEQ multiplex PCR; TCRdb's copy has only in-frame clones and leaves some out. The sample includes 30,000 to 40,000 clones, 88% of them seen just once. The sequence was collected from a female donor with multiple sclerosis, enrolled in a pregnancy study. The sample in question was CD8+ T cells from peripheral blood mononuclear cells, obtained in the third trimester of pregnancy. The chain uses TRBV7-9 and TRBJ1-2, with TRBD1 matching 10 bases. DNA of the CDR3: TGTGCCAGCAGTCGCGAAATCCGGGACAGGGGTGCCTATGGCTACACCTTC. It specifies CASSREIRDRGAYGYTF.